This T cell receptor (beta chain) was profiled in a study of T cells in Graves' hyperthyroidism and ophthalmopathy. Study-wide context: Peripheral blood was secured at the point of initial diagnosis, before any treatment.

From germline, CDR1 is MDHEN and CDR2 SYDVKM. Germline trimming cut 3 bases from V and 10 bases from J; bases unmatched to any gene: 7. The CDR3 is 14 residues long. Patients between 18 and 65 years old had hyperthyroidism, newly diagnosed and lasting under 2 months. The study based diagnoses on clinical symptoms, serum thyroxine and TRAb, thyroid ultrasound and orbital computed tomography. Broader study findings: Ophthalmopathy got predicted by the model a median around 6.6 months before its onset.

Concerning this clonotype itself: The antigen is undetermined.

Amplification of TCR beta CDR3 regions was performed using RNA transcripts as template. HTBI primers were employed in a first-round RT-PCR of the TCR CDR3. TCRdb analysed the multiplex PCR reads with MiXCR anew, one entry per CDR3 protein. There are about 350,000 distinct CDR3 sequences in the sample; about 15% occur only once, and approximately 23% lies in the top ten. The rearrangement links TRBV28 to TRBJ2-3; TRBD2 aligns across 10 bases. What was sequenced was blood. This receptor was identified in a young woman with Graves' hyperthyroidism. The chain's CDR3 is CASSLGLAGVAQYF. CDR3 DNA: TGTGCCAGCAGTTTGGGGCTAGCGGGAGTTGCGCAGTATTTT.